This T cell receptor (beta chain) was identified in a study of response to subunit inactivated influenza vaccine. This CDR3 contains 13 residues. V lost 3 bases, J lost 6 bases, and 4 bases stayed unmatched. CDR1 is SGHTA, CDR2 FQGTGA, per germline. This clonotype was observed a few times. TCRdb processed the RT-PCR reads anew with MiXCR; each CDR3 protein has one entry. The sample has around 760,000 distinct CDR3 sequences, approximately 13% seen once. The receptor comes from a man between 50 and 59 years old who received an inactivated influenza vaccine. The J gene is TRBJ2-5, the V gene TRBV7-3; TRBD1 matches 7 bases. Sequences were derived from PBMCs from blood, sampled roughly 15 days before vaccination. The CDR3 spells CASSFTGAKTQYF. Here the CDR3 DNA reads TGTGCCAGCAGCTTTACAGGGGCAAAGACCCAGTACTTC.